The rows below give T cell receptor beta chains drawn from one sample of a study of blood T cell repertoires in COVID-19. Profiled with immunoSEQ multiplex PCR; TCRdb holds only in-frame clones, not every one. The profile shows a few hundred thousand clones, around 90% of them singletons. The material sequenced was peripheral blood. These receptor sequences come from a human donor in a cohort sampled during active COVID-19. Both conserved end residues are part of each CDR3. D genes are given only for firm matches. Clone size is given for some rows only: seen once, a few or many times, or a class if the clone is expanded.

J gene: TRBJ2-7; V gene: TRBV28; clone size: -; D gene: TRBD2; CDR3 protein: CASRAGGASSYEQYF; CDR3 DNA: TGTGCCAGCAGGGCCGGGGGGGCCAGCTCCTACGAGCAGTACTTC
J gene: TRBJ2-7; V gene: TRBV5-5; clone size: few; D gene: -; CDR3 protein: CASSLNRERIYEQYF; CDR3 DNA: TGTGCCAGCAGCTTAAACAGGGAACGGATCTACGAGCAGTACTTC
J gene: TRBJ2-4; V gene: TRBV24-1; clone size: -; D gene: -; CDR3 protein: CATSDSAGTKNIQYF; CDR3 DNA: TGTGCCACCAGTGATTCCGCGGGGACCAAAAACATTCAGTACTTC
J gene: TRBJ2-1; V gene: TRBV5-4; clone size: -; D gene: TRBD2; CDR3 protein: CASSLGLAGGQGEQFF; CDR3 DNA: TGTGCCAGCAGCTTGGGACTAGCGGGAGGGCAGGGTGAGCAGTTCTTC
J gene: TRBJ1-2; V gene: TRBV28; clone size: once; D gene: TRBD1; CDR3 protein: CASNRGGINYGYTF; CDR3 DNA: TGTGCCAGCAATCGAGGGGGCATTAACTATGGCTACACCTTC
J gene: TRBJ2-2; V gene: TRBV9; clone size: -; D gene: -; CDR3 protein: CASSVGGGPGELFF; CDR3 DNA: TGTGCCAGCAGCGTGGGCGGGGGCCCCGGGGAGCTGTTTTTT
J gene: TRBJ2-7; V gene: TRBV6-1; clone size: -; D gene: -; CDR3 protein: CASSELVGGEQYF; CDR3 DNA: TGTGCCAGCAGTGAATTGGTCGGGGGCGAGCAGTACTTC
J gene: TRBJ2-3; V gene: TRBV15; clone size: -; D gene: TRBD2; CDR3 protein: CATSRFPSGGAGDTQYF; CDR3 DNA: TGTGCCACCAGCAGATTCCCTAGCGGGGGGGCCGGGGATACGCAGTATTTT
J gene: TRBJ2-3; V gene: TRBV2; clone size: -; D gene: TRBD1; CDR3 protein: CASSRPGTGVSDTQYF; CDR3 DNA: TGTGCCAGCAGTCGACCCGGGACAGGGGTTTCAGATACGCAGTATTTT
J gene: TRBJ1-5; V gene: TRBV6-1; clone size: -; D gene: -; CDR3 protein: CASSERMGARQYSNQPQHF; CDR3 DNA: TGTGCCAGCAGTGAAAGGATGGGGGCCAGGCAATATAGCAATCAGCCCCAGCATTTT
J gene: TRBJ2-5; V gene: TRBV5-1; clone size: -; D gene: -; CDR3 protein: CASSPDTQETQYF; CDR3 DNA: TGCGCCAGCAGCCCGGACACTCAAGAGACCCAGTACTTC
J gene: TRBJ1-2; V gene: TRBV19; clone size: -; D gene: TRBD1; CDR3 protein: CASRADRERGGYTF; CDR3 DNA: TGTGCCAGTAGAGCGGACAGGGAACGAGGTGGCTACACCTTC
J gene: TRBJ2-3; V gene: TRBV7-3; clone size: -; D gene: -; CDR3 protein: CASSSPEADTQYF; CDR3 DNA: TGTGCCAGCAGCTCCCCGGAGGCAGATACGCAGTATTTT
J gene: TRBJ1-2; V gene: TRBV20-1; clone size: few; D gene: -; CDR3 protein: CSANRDGGYTF; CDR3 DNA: TGCAGTGCTAACCGGGATGGGGGCTACACCTTC
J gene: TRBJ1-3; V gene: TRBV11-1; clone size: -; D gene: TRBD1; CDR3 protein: CASSINRGSGNTIYF; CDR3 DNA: TGTGCCAGCAGCATCAACAGGGGATCTGGAAACACCATATATTTT
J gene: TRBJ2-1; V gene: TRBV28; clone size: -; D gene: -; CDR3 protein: CASSTQNEQFF; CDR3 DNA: TGTGCCAGCAGCACGCAGAATGAGCAGTTCTTC
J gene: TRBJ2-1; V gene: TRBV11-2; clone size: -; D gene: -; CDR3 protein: CASSLIASHNEQFF; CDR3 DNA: TGTGCCAGCAGCTTAATAGCGTCCCACAATGAGCAGTTCTTC
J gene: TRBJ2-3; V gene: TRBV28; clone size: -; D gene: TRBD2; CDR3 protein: CASSSLSFGAGGTDTQYF; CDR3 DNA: TGTGCCAGCAGTTCCCTCTCTTTTGGGGCGGGAGGAACAGATACGCAGTATTTT
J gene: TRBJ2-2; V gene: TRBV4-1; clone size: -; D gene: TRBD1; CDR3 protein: CASSQDLRGQGGTGELFF; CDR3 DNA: TGCGCCAGCAGCCAAGATCTTAGGGGACAGGGGGGGACCGGGGAGCTGTTTTTT
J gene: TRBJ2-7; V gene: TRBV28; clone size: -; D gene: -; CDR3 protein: CASSLAGTSLFYEQYF; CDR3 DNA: TGTGCCAGCAGTTTGGCCGGGACTTCCCTTTTCTACGAGCAGTACTTC
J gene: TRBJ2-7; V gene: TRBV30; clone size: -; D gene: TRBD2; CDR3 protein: CARSVSSGREQYF; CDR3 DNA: TGTGCCCGGAGTGTTTCTAGCGGGAGGGAGCAGTACTTC
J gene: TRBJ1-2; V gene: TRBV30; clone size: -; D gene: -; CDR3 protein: CAWKEVYGYTF; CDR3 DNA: TGTGCCTGGAAGGAGGTCTATGGCTACACCTTC
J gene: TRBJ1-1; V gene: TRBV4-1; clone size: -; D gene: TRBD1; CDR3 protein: CASSPGRQGRLNTEAFF; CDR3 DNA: TGCGCCAGCAGCCCGGGACGACAGGGACGACTGAACACTGAAGCTTTCTTT
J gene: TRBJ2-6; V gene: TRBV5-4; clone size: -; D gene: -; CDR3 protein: CASSQVSVRGANVLTF; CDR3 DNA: TGTGCCAGCAGCCAAGTTTCGGTTCGTGGGGCCAACGTCCTGACTTTC
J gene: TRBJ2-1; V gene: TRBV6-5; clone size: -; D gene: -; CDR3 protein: CASGLSRPTYNEQFF; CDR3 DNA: TGTGCCAGCGGACTGAGTAGACCCACCTACAATGAGCAGTTCTTC
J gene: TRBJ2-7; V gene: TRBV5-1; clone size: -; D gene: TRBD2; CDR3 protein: CASSRTSGRVASPYEQYF; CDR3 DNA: TGCGCCAGCAGCAGGACTAGCGGGAGGGTCGCATCCCCATACGAGCAGTACTTC
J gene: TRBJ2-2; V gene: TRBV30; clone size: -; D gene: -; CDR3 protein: CAWIAPTNTGELFF; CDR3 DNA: TGTGCCTGGATAGCACCTACGAACACCGGGGAGCTGTTTTTT
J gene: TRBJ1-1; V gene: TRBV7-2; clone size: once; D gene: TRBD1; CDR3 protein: CASSLAGQAEAFF; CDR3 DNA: TGTGCCAGCAGCTTAGCCGGACAGGCAGAAGCTTTCTTT
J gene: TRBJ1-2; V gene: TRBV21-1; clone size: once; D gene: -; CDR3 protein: CASSKALGRSF; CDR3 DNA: TGTGCCAGCAGCAAAGCGCTGGGGAGATCCTTC
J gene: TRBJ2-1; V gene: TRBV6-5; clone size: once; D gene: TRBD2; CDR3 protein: CASSYYPGGVHGEQFF; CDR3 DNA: TGTGCCAGCAGTTACTACCCGGGGGGAGTCCACGGTGAGCAGTTCTTC
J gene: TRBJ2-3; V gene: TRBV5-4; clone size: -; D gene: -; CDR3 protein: CASSYSSTQYF; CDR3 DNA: TGTGCCAGCAGCTATAGCTCTACGCAGTATTTT
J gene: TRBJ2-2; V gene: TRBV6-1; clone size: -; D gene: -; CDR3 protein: CASSELSGDAGELFF; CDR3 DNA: TGTGCCAGCAGTGAACTGTCAGGGGACGCCGGGGAGCTGTTTTTT
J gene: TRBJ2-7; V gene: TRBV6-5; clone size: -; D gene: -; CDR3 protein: CASSSGGVGSYEQYF; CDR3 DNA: TGTGCCAGCAGTTCCGGCGGGGTCGGATCCTACGAGCAGTACTTC